This T cell receptor (beta chain) was observed in a study of blood T cell repertoires in COVID-19. Across the study: The United States, Italy and Spain provided the acute and convalescent COVID-19 samples.

V shed 4 bases and J shed 6 bases, with 14 bases lying between them. CDR1 and CDR2 (germline): SGHRS, YFSETQ. The CDR3 runs to 13 residues. In the authors' workflow: Amplification from reference gene primers served as the basis for estimated nucleated cell counts. Sequencing used immunoSEQ multiplex PCR; TCRdb keeps in-frame clones, though not all of them. That table is the source of V, J and clone size, and D and trimming were worked out from the DNA. Among tens of thousands of clones listed, about 86% were seen once. The sequence was obtained from a man aged 60 to 75 with acute or convalescent COVID-19. The sequenced material came from peripheral blood. The V call is TRBV5-1, the J call TRBJ2-7; perhaps TRBD2 as D (5 bases). The chain's CDR3 is CASSQEVLGEQYF. DNA of the CDR3: TGCGCCAGCAGCCAGGAGGTTCTGGGCGAGCAGTACTTC.